This T cell receptor (beta chain) was captured by sequencing in a study of shared clonotypes between healthy human individuals. Healthy HIV-negative adults without recent acute infections or vaccinations served as donors. Trimming took 8 bases from V and 1 from J, leaving 5 bases between them. This CDR3 region has 11 residues. CDR1 is MNHNY, CDR2 SVGAGI, per germline (reference sequence). Clones were sequenced by immunoSEQ multiplex PCR, and TCRdb holds only the in-frame ones, with some missing. The sample carries about 490,000 clones, roughly four fifths recorded once. With regard to this clone: This likely stems from a read error, as it lies one base from a far larger clone.

The specimen was PBMCs. The TCR was taken from a woman aged 40 to 50 in good health. Some clones in this sample may be carry-over from other donors' samples. The rearrangement links TRBV6-6 to TRBJ1-1, with D hard to call. For the CDR3, the DNA is TGTGCCAGCCGGGGGAACACTGAAGCTTTCTTT. Its translation is CASRGNTEAFF.